These T cell receptor beta chains were read from a single sample in a study of blood T cell repertoires in COVID-19. Method: immunoSEQ multiplex PCR; TCRdb's copy keeps in-frame clones and lacks some. The sample includes about 170,000 clones, 87% of them seen just once. Sequencing was carried out using peripheral blood. Source of these receptors: a man aged 18-30 years with active or convalescent COVID-19. CDR3s include the opening cysteine and the closing phenylalanine or tryptophan. A D gene is named only where the DNA matches it firmly. Rows may omit the clone size; those that give it use once, few, many or a size class.

abundance,v_gene,j_gene,d_gene,CDR3nt,CDR3aa
.,TRBV28,TRBJ2-2,.,TGTGCCAGCAGCCTCACCGGGGAGCTGTTTTTT,CASSLTGELFF
.,TRBV7-9,TRBJ1-3,.,TGTGCCAGCAGCTTAGATATAAACGAGGGAAACACCATATATTTT,CASSLDINEGNTIYF
.,TRBV10-3,TRBJ2-7,.,TGTGCCATCAGTCGGGACTCCATGGCGCAGTACTTC,CAISRDSMAQYF
.,TRBV24-1,TRBJ2-1,.,TGTGCCACCAGTGCCCCCGACGGGCAGGGAAATTACAATGAGCAGTTCTTC,CATSAPDGQGNYNEQFF
.,TRBV19,TRBJ2-5,.,TGTGCCAGTAGTATAGGCGGCCTCTTCGGGGAGACCCAGTACTTC,CASSIGGLFGETQYF
.,TRBV28,TRBJ2-7,TRBD1,TGTGCCATCCCGGGACAGGGGGGAAACGAGCAGTACTTC,CAIPGQGGNEQYF
.,TRBV2,TRBJ2-1,.,TGTGCCAGCAGAGTTGACGGGAGCTCCTACAATGAGCAGTTCTTC,CASRVDGSSYNEQFF
once,TRBV7-3,TRBJ1-6,.,TGTGCCAGCAGCTCCAGGGCGGATTCACCCCTCCACTTT,CASSSRADSPLHF
.,TRBV15,TRBJ2-2,.,TGTGCCACCAGCAGAGGGGACATGGTGTCCGGGGAGCTGTTTTTT,CATSRGDMVSGELFF
.,TRBV5-1,TRBJ1-5,.,TGCGCCAGCAGCCTACTACAAAATGGGCCCCAGCATTTT,CASSLLQNGPQHF
.,TRBV28,TRBJ2-2,TRBD1,TGTGCCAGCCGGGGACAGGGGTATCCCGGGGAGCTGTTTTTT,CASRGQGYPGELFF
.,TRBV10-3,TRBJ2-7,TRBD1,TGTGCCATCAGTTTTGGACAGGGGTACTCCTACGAGCAGTACTTC,CAISFGQGYSYEQYF
.,TRBV7-9,TRBJ2-1,.,TGTGCCAGCAGCTTAGGGAGTTATCTCTCCTACAATGAGCAGTTCTTC,CASSLGSYLSYNEQFF
.,TRBV7-9,TRBJ2-3,TRBD2,TGTGCCAGCAGCTCCGAGACTAGCGGGAGTACTAGCACAGATACGCAGTATTTT,CASSSETSGSTSTDTQYF
.,TRBV19,TRBJ2-7,.,TGTGCCAGTAGCAGCCTTACAGGTTGGAGCTCCTACGAGCAGTACTTC,CASSSLTGWSSYEQYF
.,TRBV2,TRBJ1-3,TRBD1,TGTGCCAGCAGCCCGGGACAGGGACGAGCCTCTGGAAACACCATATATTTT,CASSPGQGRASGNTIYF
.,TRBV18,TRBJ1-1,.,TGTGCCAGCTCGACCGACATGTCTTGGGCTTTCTTT,CASSTDMSWAFF
.,TRBV6-5,TRBJ2-1,TRBD2,TGTGCCAGCAGCCGGACTAGCGGGGACTACAATGAGCAGTTCTTC,CASSRTSGDYNEQFF
.,TRBV4-1,TRBJ2-7,.,TGCGCCAGCAGCCAAGTTCAAGTCATGGTGCCAGGGGAATACAGCTCCTACGAGCAGTACTTC,CASSQVQVMVPGEYSSYEQYF
.,TRBV7-2,TRBJ1-1,.,TGTGCCAGCACCCTGGGAGGGCGCAACACTGAAGCTTTCTTT,CASTLGGRNTEAFF
.,TRBV6-5,TRBJ1-5,.,TGTGCCAGCAGCCGGCGGCCCCACGGGGATCAGCCCCAGCATTTT,CASSRRPHGDQPQHF
.,TRBV5-1,TRBJ1-1,TRBD1,TGCGCCAGCAGCTTGGTAGTTAGTTCGGGACAGGGTGCATACGGCACTGAAGCTTTCTTT,CASSLVVSSGQGAYGTEAFF
.,TRBV11-1,TRBJ2-2,TRBD2,TGTGCCAGCAGCTTAGGACTAGCGGGAAGGACCGGGGAGCTGTTTTTT,CASSLGLAGRTGELFF
.,TRBV2,TRBJ1-5,.,TGTGCCAGCAGTGACGCAACAGGGAATCAGCCCCAGCATTTT,CASSDATGNQPQHF
.,TRBV2,TRBJ1-1,.,TGTGCCAGCAGTGAGGCAACCGGGACTACAAAGGCAGCTTTCTTT,CASSEATGTTKAAFF
.,TRBV4-3,TRBJ2-5,.,TGCGCCAGCAGCCAAGTATTTCCCGGAACCGGGGAGACCCAGTACTTC,CASSQVFPGTGETQYF
.,TRBV27,TRBJ2-3,TRBD1,TGTGCCAGCAGTTCTCGTATTCCGGGACAGGGCCCCTCACCCCAGTATTTT,CASSSRIPGQGPSPQYF
.,TRBV6-4,TRBJ1-2,.,TGTGCCAGCAGTGACTACAGTGGGGGCTACTATGGCTACACCTTC,CASSDYSGGYYGYTF
.,TRBV9,TRBJ1-1,.,TGTGCCAGCTCAAGGGGCAGTCTCATGAACACTGAAGCTTTCTTT,CASSRGSLMNTEAFF
.,TRBV18,TRBJ1-4,TRBD1,TGTGCCAGCTCACCACCGGGACAGGGGTATGAAAAACTGTTTTTT,CASSPPGQGYEKLFF
.,TRBV27,TRBJ1-1,.,TGTGCCAGCAGGTTCCTTCAGGGAGGAACTGAAGCTTTCTTT,CASRFLQGGTEAFF
few,TRBV5-6,TRBJ2-2,TRBD1,TGTGCCAGCAGCTCCGGGACAGGCACCGGGGAGCTGTTTTTT,CASSSGTGTGELFF
.,TRBV6-1,TRBJ2-1,TRBD1,TGTGCCAGCAGTGAAGCGGGACAGATGGGCAATGAGCAGTTCTTC,CASSEAGQMGNEQFF
.,TRBV2,TRBJ1-5,.,TGTGCCAGCAGTGAGAGGGAGAGGCATCAGCCCCAGCATTTT,CASSERERHQPQHF
.,TRBV5-1,TRBJ1-3,.,TGCGCCAGCAGCGTACAGGGATTAGGAAACACCATATATTTT,CASSVQGLGNTIYF
.,TRBV5-1,TRBJ2-3,.,TGCGCCAGCAGCGTGGGACACACAGATACGCAGTATTTT,CASSVGHTDTQYF
few,TRBV5-1,TRBJ2-5,.,TGCGCCAGCAGCTTCGGCGGGACGGGTGGAGAGACCCAGTACTTC,CASSFGGTGGETQYF
few,TRBV20-1,TRBJ2-7,TRBD2,TGCAGTGCTAGTCGGCGGGAGGGCCGGGGCGAGCAGTACTTC,CSASRREGRGEQYF
once,TRBV14,TRBJ2-5,TRBD2,TGTGCCAGCAGCCCGCCGGGACTAGCGGGAGCAGAGACCCAGTACTTC,CASSPPGLAGAETQYF
.,TRBV4-1,TRBJ1-6,TRBD1,TGCGCCAGCAGCCAAGGAAGGGGGACAGGTAATTCACCCCTCCACTTT,CASSQGRGTGNSPLHF
.,TRBV29-1,TRBJ2-1,TRBD1,TGCAGCGTTCCCAGGCCAACAGGGGGGAATGAGCAGTTCTTC,CSVPRPTGGNEQFF
.,TRBV5-5,TRBJ1-5,.,TGTGCCAGCAGCTTGGCTCCGAGGACAAACCAGCCCCAGCATTTT,CASSLAPRTNQPQHF